What follows describes a single T cell receptor (beta chain). Its antigen is undetermined. This specimen belongs to a study of beta chain features in type 1 diabetes. Notes on the study in general: Shorter templates may be favored by PCR, equally so in patients and controls. TCRB CDR3 length was moderately but significantly reduced in all four CD4+ subsets of Type 1 diabetes patients.

The authors obtained over 95% purity in all sorted populations. Expressed TCRB transcripts were sequenced because the entire RNA isolate underwent reverse transcription. Method: immunoSEQ multiplex PCR; TCRdb's copy keeps in-frame clones and lacks some. The sample includes over 700,000 clones, roughly 16% of them seen just once. Germline V gene sequence: CDR1 MNHNY, CDR2 SVGAGI (reference sequence). CDR3 size: 16 residues. Unmatched junction bases numbered 8, after V lost 0 bases and J lost 3 bases. Sequenced material: naive CD4+ T cells from blood. The source of this sequence is a woman aged 18-35 years in good health. J is TRBJ2-7 and V is TRBV6-6; 7 bases agree with TRBD1. This chain's CDR3 is CASSYSRTGAYYEQYF. DNA for the CDR3: TGTGCCAGCAGTTACTCGCGGACAGGCGCCTACTACGAGCAGTACTTC.